This TCR beta chain came from a study of OX40 agonist ivuxolimab in advanced cancers. Overall study context: Averaging roughly 60 years in age, with a range of roughly 23 to 80, the cohort was about 86% male.

Overall study results and limits: The study found that CD8+ T cells averaged more expanded clones than CD4+.

Measured with immunoSEQ multiplex PCR; TCRdb has only the in-frame clones, and not every one. The table has 98,000 or so clones, approximately 89% seen once. In regard to this clone: Antigen unknown.

Germline V gene sequence: CDR1 SGHDN, CDR2 FVKESK. The CDR3 is made up of 12 amino acids. The junction had 0 bases not matched to a gene; V was cut back by 4 bases and J by 4 bases. This sequence originates from an adult with an advanced solid tumor such as melanoma, head and neck, liver or kidney cancer. The sequencing here drew on CD4+ or CD8+ T cells sorted from blood, taken in a trial of the OX40 agonist ivuxolimab. The genes are TRBV14 and TRBJ2-7; 8 bases fit TRBD2. DNA for the CDR3: TGTGCCAGCAGCCCGGGGGGGTACGAGCAGTACTTC. Its protein is CASSPGGYEQYF.